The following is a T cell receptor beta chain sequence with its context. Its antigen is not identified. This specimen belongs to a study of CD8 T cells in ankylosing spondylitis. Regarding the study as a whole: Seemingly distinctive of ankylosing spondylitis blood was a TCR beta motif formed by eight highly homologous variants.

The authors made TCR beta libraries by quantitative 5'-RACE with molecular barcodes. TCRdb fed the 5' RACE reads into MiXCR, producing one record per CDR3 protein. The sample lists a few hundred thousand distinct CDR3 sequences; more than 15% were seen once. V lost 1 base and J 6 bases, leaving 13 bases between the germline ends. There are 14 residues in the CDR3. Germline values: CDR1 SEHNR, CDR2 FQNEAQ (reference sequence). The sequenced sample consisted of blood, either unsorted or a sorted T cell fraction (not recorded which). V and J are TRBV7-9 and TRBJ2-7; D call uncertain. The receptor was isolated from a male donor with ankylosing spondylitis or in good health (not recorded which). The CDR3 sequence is CASSLVTTDSEQYF. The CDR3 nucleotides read TGTGCCAGCAGCTTAGTGACGACTGACTCCGAGCAGTACTTC.